This T cell receptor beta chain was sequenced during a study of cytomegalovirus exposure and HLA in healthy donors (dated by TCRdb to the late 2010s). Looking at the study overall: According to a later analysis, the roughly 120 validation repertoires were produced on the same platform as the 700 or so repertoires of the first cohort. The study was designed to test whether signatures of past pathogen exposure could be identified by cataloging public T cell receptors. Besides the first cohort of around 700 subjects, a separate validation cohort made up of roughly 120 different subjects was used. To predict cytomegalovirus infection status, the study brought together high-throughput TCR immunosequencing, statistical association of individual TCRs with disease status, and machine learning. The research as a whole found: In both the original and validation cohorts, the classifier was reported to diagnose cytomegalovirus status with high specificity and sensitivity. Three of the identified cytomegalovirus-associated TCR beta chains were confirmed in vitro to be specific for cytomegalovirus antigens. A later analysis lacked HLA typing for the validation cohort, so it scored co-occurrence in that cohort across all 110 or so repertoires. In a later analysis, TCRs clustered in the first cohort were found to also tend to co-occur in the 120 or so validation repertoires, with approximately 94% of cluster scores above 0. In the study, some 160 TCR beta chains were listed as associated with cytomegalovirus. According to the authors, the approach could potentially be generalized to other disease states and immunological phenotypes. Most TCR sequences were seen in very few donors, while some public TCRs were found in many individuals.

The donors belonged to the validation cohort of about 120 subjects, which was separate from the approximately 700-subject first cohort. Comments on this clone: The specificity of this receptor is unknown. Base qualities are not recorded, but no much larger clone differs from it by a single base.

The CDR3 measures 14 amino acids from cysteine to phenylalanine. The only DNA kept is the CDR3, 42 bases in frame from the first base. V and J are trimmed by 8 bases and 0 bases, and the gene matches miss 6 bases of the junction. Sequences MNHEY (CDR1) and SVGAGI (CDR2) are obtained from the germline V gene. The library was prepared using the immunoSEQ multiplex PCR assay. From the authors' description of their analysis: A statistical classification framework was built for diagnosing cytomegalovirus status from the catalog of TCR beta chain sequences. Sourced from immuneACCESS, this table was stored by TCRdb with only in-frame sequences that have V and J called. A share of the clones is absent; for the studies checked, an unresolved V gene accounts for under half, and the remainder has no known explanation. Clone size and the V and J calls come from that table; the DNA yielded D and trimming. This sample is represented by roughly 58,000 clones; around 90% of them were singletons. The biggest ten clones account for roughly 3% of the sample.

The clonotype originates from a man in his late teens or twenties in good health and CMV-seronegative. Sequencing was done on a sample of PBMCs. Recombination connected TRBV6-5 to TRBJ1-1; 7 bases in between match TRBD1. At the DNA level, the sequence is TGTGCCAGCTACCTGGGACAGATGAACACTGAAGCTTTCTTT. Translated, it gives CASYLGQMNTEAFF.